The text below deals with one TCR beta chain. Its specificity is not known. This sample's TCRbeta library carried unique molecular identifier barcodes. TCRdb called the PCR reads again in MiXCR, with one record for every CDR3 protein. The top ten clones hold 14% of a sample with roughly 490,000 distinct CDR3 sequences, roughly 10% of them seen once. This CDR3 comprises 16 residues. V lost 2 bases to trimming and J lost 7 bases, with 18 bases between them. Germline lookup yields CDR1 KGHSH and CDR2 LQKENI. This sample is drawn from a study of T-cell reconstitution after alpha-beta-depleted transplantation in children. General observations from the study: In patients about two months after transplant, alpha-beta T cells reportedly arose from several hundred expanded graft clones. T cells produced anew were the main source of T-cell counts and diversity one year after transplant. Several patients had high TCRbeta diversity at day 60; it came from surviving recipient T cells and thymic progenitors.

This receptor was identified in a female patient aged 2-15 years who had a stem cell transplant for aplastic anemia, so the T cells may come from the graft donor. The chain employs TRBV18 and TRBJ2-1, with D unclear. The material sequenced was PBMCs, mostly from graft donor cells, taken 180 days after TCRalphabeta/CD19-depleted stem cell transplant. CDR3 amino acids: CASSPSPEGKLNEQFF. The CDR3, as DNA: TGTGCCAGCTCACCATCCCCGGAAGGAAAGCTTAATGAGCAGTTCTTC.